This is a list of T cell receptor beta chains from one sample in a study of OX40 agonist ivuxolimab in advanced cancers. Here immunoSEQ multiplex PCR was the method, and the copy in TCRdb shows in-frame clones only, minus some. The sample includes approximately 84,000 clones, 75% to 90% seen only once; the top ten take 2.5% to 3%. The sample here was CD4+ or CD8+ T cells sorted from blood, taken in a trial of the OX40 agonist ivuxolimab. Source of these receptors: an adult with an advanced solid tumor such as melanoma, head and neck, liver or kidney cancer. Both conserved end residues are part of each CDR3. D genes are given only for firm matches. A clone size is listed for some rows: how often the clone was seen (once, few, many), or a class if it is expanded.

v_gene: TRBV5-1
j_gene: TRBJ2-3
abundance: NA
d_gene: TRBD2
CDR3aa: CASSSIAGSTDTQYF
CDR3nt: TGCGCCAGCAGCTCAATAGCGGGAAGCACAGATACGCAGTATTTT

v_gene: TRBV28
j_gene: TRBJ2-7
abundance: NA
d_gene: TRBD1
CDR3aa: CASSSPGQKSSYEQYF
CDR3nt: TGTGCCAGCAGTTCACCGGGACAGAAATCTTCCTACGAGCAGTACTTC

v_gene: TRBV5-1
j_gene: TRBJ2-2
abundance: NA
d_gene: TRBD2
CDR3aa: CASRYAGTSAGELFF
CDR3nt: TGCGCCAGCAGATATGCCGGGACTAGCGCCGGGGAGCTGTTTTTT

v_gene: TRBV6-6
j_gene: TRBJ1-6
abundance: NA
d_gene: NA
CDR3aa: CASSLGLADSPLHF
CDR3nt: TGTGCCAGCAGTTTGGGACTGGCGGATTCACCCCTCCACTTT

v_gene: TRBV28
j_gene: TRBJ1-1
abundance: NA
d_gene: TRBD1
CDR3aa: CASTRTGEGNTEAFF
CDR3nt: TGTGCCAGCACCCGAACAGGGGAGGGTAACACTGAAGCTTTCTTT

v_gene: TRBV7-3
j_gene: TRBJ1-3
abundance: NA
d_gene: TRBD1
CDR3aa: CASSARQGRTGNTIYF
CDR3nt: TGTGCCAGCAGCGCCCGACAGGGAAGAACTGGAAACACCATATATTTT

v_gene: TRBV19
j_gene: TRBJ1-1
abundance: NA
d_gene: NA
CDR3aa: CASSSTGRWDTEAFF
CDR3nt: TGTGCCAGTAGTAGTACAGGGAGATGGGACACTGAAGCTTTCTTT

v_gene: TRBV6-1
j_gene: TRBJ1-1
abundance: NA
d_gene: NA
CDR3aa: CASRVSGGGTEAFF
CDR3nt: TGTGCCAGCAGGGTTAGCGGGGGGGGAACTGAAGCTTTCTTT

v_gene: TRBV6-6
j_gene: TRBJ2-2
abundance: NA
d_gene: TRBD1
CDR3aa: CAGLTGETGELFF
CDR3nt: TGTGCCGGACTTACAGGGGAAACCGGGGAGCTGTTTTTT

v_gene: TRBV19
j_gene: TRBJ1-2
abundance: NA
d_gene: NA
CDR3aa: CASSTPGDLKGGYTF
CDR3nt: TGTGCCAGTAGTACCCCCGGGGACCTAAAGGGTGGCTACACCTTC

v_gene: TRBV5-1
j_gene: TRBJ2-1
abundance: NA
d_gene: TRBD2
CDR3aa: CASSEAGVYNEQFF
CDR3nt: TGCGCCAGCAGTGAAGCGGGGGTCTACAATGAGCAGTTCTTC

v_gene: TRBV2
j_gene: TRBJ2-2
abundance: NA
d_gene: NA
CDR3aa: CASRGQFTGELFF
CDR3nt: TGTGCCAGCAGAGGGCAGTTCACCGGGGAGCTGTTTTTT

v_gene: TRBV15
j_gene: TRBJ1-1
abundance: NA
d_gene: NA
CDR3aa: CATSRDPAADEAFF
CDR3nt: TGTGCCACCAGCAGGGATCCCGCAGCTGATGAAGCTTTCTTT

v_gene: TRBV7-2
j_gene: TRBJ2-7
abundance: NA
d_gene: NA
CDR3aa: CASSPGTSRYEQYF
CDR3nt: TGTGCCAGCAGCCCAGGCACTAGCCGTTACGAGCAGTACTTC

v_gene: TRBV18
j_gene: TRBJ1-4
abundance: NA
d_gene: NA
CDR3aa: CASSPGTDEKLFF
CDR3nt: TGTGCCAGCTCACCAGGGACGGATGAAAAACTGTTTTTT

v_gene: TRBV4-1
j_gene: TRBJ1-4
abundance: NA
d_gene: TRBD1
CDR3aa: CASSQMRTGGEKLFF
CDR3nt: TGCGCCAGCAGCCAAATGAGGACAGGGGGTGAAAAACTGTTTTTT

v_gene: TRBV7-9
j_gene: TRBJ1-1
abundance: NA
d_gene: TRBD1
CDR3aa: CASSLGTGVNTEAFF
CDR3nt: TGTGCCAGCAGCTTAGGGACAGGTGTGAACACTGAAGCTTTCTTT

v_gene: TRBV23-1
j_gene: TRBJ1-1
abundance: NA
d_gene: NA
CDR3aa: CASSQGTTSEAFF
CDR3nt: TGCGCCAGCAGTCAGGGGACAACTTCTGAAGCTTTCTTT

v_gene: TRBV7-3
j_gene: TRBJ2-1
abundance: once
d_gene: TRBD2
CDR3aa: CASSSSPGGYNEQFF
CDR3nt: TGTGCCAGCAGCTCCTCTCCGGGGGGGTACAATGAGCAGTTCTTC

v_gene: TRBV6-5
j_gene: TRBJ2-2
abundance: NA
d_gene: TRBD1
CDR3aa: CASSLGDRVLGELFF
CDR3nt: TGTGCCAGCAGTTTGGGAGACAGGGTATTAGGGGAGCTGTTTTTT

v_gene: TRBV18
j_gene: TRBJ1-2
abundance: NA
d_gene: TRBD1
CDR3aa: CASSPSGTGNYGYTF
CDR3nt: TGTGCCAGCTCACCTTCAGGGACAGGGAACTATGGCTACACCTTC

v_gene: TRBV9
j_gene: TRBJ2-5
abundance: NA
d_gene: NA
CDR3aa: CASSPGVGATQETQYF
CDR3nt: TGTGCCAGCAGCCCTGGAGTGGGAGCCACACAAGAGACCCAGTACTTC

v_gene: TRBV7-9
j_gene: TRBJ2-1
abundance: NA
d_gene: TRBD2
CDR3aa: CASSLARLAGGLIYNEQFF
CDR3nt: TGTGCCAGCAGCTTAGCGAGGCTAGCGGGGGGCTTGATCTACAATGAGCAGTTCTTC

v_gene: TRBV6-5
j_gene: TRBJ1-2
abundance: NA
d_gene: TRBD1
CDR3aa: CASSYHSTGDYGYTF
CDR3nt: TGTGCCAGCAGTTACCACTCGACAGGGGACTATGGCTACACCTTC

v_gene: TRBV7-3
j_gene: TRBJ2-2
abundance: NA
d_gene: TRBD1
CDR3aa: CASTRQGAGELFF
CDR3nt: TGTGCCAGCACCCGACAGGGCGCCGGGGAGCTGTTTTTT

v_gene: TRBV28
j_gene: TRBJ2-7
abundance: NA
d_gene: TRBD2
CDR3aa: CASSLIFGRALYEQYF
CDR3nt: TGTGCCAGCAGTTTAATTTTTGGGAGGGCCCTCTACGAGCAGTACTTC

v_gene: TRBV4-1
j_gene: TRBJ1-4
abundance: few
d_gene: TRBD1
CDR3aa: CASSRLQGAGEKLFF
CDR3nt: TGCGCCAGCAGCCGCCTACAGGGGGCGGGTGAAAAACTGTTTTTT

v_gene: TRBV19
j_gene: TRBJ1-5
abundance: NA
d_gene: NA
CDR3aa: CASRGQTSSISPQHF
CDR3nt: TGTGCCAGTAGAGGACAGACCTCCTCAATCAGCCCCCAGCATTTT

v_gene: TRBV13
j_gene: TRBJ1-3
abundance: NA
d_gene: TRBD1
CDR3aa: CASSPRDSGNTIYF
CDR3nt: TGTGCCAGCAGCCCCCGGGACAGTGGAAACACCATATATTTT

v_gene: TRBV30
j_gene: TRBJ1-6
abundance: NA
d_gene: TRBD1
CDR3aa: CAWSVQGYNSPLHF
CDR3nt: TGTGCCTGGAGTGTACAGGGGTATAATTCACCCCTCCACTTT

v_gene: TRBV11-3
j_gene: TRBJ2-2
abundance: NA
d_gene: NA
CDR3aa: CASSLSFTGAGELFF
CDR3nt: TGTGCCAGCAGCTTATCCTTTACAGGAGCCGGGGAGCTGTTTTTT

v_gene: TRBV7-2
j_gene: TRBJ1-1
abundance: few
d_gene: NA
CDR3aa: CASSLTTNTEAFF
CDR3nt: TGTGCCAGCAGCTTGACCACGAACACTGAAGCTTTCTTT

v_gene: TRBV9
j_gene: TRBJ2-7
abundance: NA
d_gene: TRBD1
CDR3aa: CASSVRQGLSYEQYF
CDR3nt: TGTGCCAGCAGCGTAAGACAGGGGCTCTCCTACGAGCAGTACTTC

v_gene: TRBV5-1
j_gene: TRBJ1-1
abundance: NA
d_gene: NA
CDR3aa: CASSPPGGIAEAFF
CDR3nt: TGCGCCAGCAGCCCACCGGGGGGGATCGCTGAAGCTTTCTTT

v_gene: TRBV6-4
j_gene: TRBJ2-2
abundance: NA
d_gene: NA
CDR3aa: CASTLQKGELFF
CDR3nt: TGTGCCAGCACCCTACAAAAGGGGGAGCTGTTTTTT

v_gene: TRBV19
j_gene: TRBJ2-7
abundance: NA
d_gene: TRBD1
CDR3aa: CASSFRQGVFSYEQYF
CDR3nt: TGTGCCAGTAGTTTTCGACAGGGAGTCTTCTCCTACGAGCAGTACTTC

v_gene: TRBV7-8
j_gene: TRBJ1-4
abundance: NA
d_gene: NA
CDR3aa: CASSPWTVNEKLFF
CDR3nt: TGTGCCAGCAGCCCCTGGACGGTGAATGAAAAACTGTTTTTT

v_gene: TRBV28
j_gene: TRBJ1-5
abundance: NA
d_gene: NA
CDR3aa: CASSPRWGNQPQHF
CDR3nt: TGTGCCAGCAGTCCCCGTTGGGGCAATCAGCCCCAGCATTTT

v_gene: TRBV5-1
j_gene: TRBJ1-2
abundance: once
d_gene: NA
CDR3aa: CASSFNPGVGSGDGYTF
CDR3nt: TGCGCCAGCAGCTTCAATCCCGGAGTGGGGAGCGGAGATGGCTACACCTTC

v_gene: TRBV4-1
j_gene: TRBJ1-6
abundance: NA
d_gene: NA
CDR3aa: CASSQDGQGYSPLHF
CDR3nt: TGCGCCAGCAGCCAAGACGGTCAGGGCTATTCACCCCTCCACTTT

v_gene: TRBV6-6
j_gene: TRBJ1-4
abundance: NA
d_gene: TRBD1
CDR3aa: CASSRQGAGEKLFF
CDR3nt: TGTGCCAGCAGTCGGCAGGGGGCGGGTGAAAAACTGTTTTTT

v_gene: TRBV25-1
j_gene: TRBJ1-5
abundance: NA
d_gene: NA
CDR3aa: CASSNQPQHF
CDR3nt: TGTGCCAGCAGTAATCAGCCCCAGCATTTT

v_gene: TRBV10-3
j_gene: TRBJ1-1
abundance: NA
d_gene: NA
CDR3aa: CAISWGGDRDTEAFF
CDR3nt: TGTGCCATCTCTTGGGGGGGGGATAGGGACACTGAAGCTTTCTTT

v_gene: TRBV18
j_gene: TRBJ1-6
abundance: NA
d_gene: NA
CDR3aa: CASSREGEVRNSPLHF
CDR3nt: TGTGCCAGCTCGCGGGAGGGAGAGGTGCGGAATTCACCCCTCCACTTT

v_gene: TRBV5-1
j_gene: TRBJ2-3
abundance: NA
d_gene: TRBD2
CDR3aa: CASSRTSGGRGTDTQYF
CDR3nt: TGCGCCAGCAGCCGGACTAGCGGGGGAAGAGGCACAGATACGCAGTATTTT

v_gene: TRBV7-6
j_gene: TRBJ2-1
abundance: NA
d_gene: TRBD1
CDR3aa: CASSAGQGTYNEQFF
CDR3nt: TGTGCCAGCAGCGCCGGACAGGGCACCTACAATGAGCAGTTCTTC

v_gene: TRBV4-2
j_gene: TRBJ1-2
abundance: NA
d_gene: NA
CDR3aa: CASSQDAGEYGYTF
CDR3nt: TGTGCCAGCAGCCAAGATGCAGGGGAATATGGCTACACCTTC

v_gene: TRBV18
j_gene: TRBJ2-5
abundance: NA
d_gene: TRBD2
CDR3aa: CASSPGLAGQETQYF
CDR3nt: TGTGCCAGCTCACCGGGACTAGCGGGCCAAGAGACCCAGTACTTC

v_gene: TRBV19
j_gene: TRBJ1-1
abundance: few
d_gene: TRBD1
CDR3aa: CASTEQGAYTEAFF
CDR3nt: TGTGCCAGTACCGAACAGGGGGCGTACACTGAAGCTTTCTTT

v_gene: TRBV7-2
j_gene: TRBJ2-1
abundance: once
d_gene: NA
CDR3aa: CASSLVAYNEQFF
CDR3nt: TGTGCCAGCAGCTTAGTGGCATACAATGAGCAGTTCTTC

v_gene: TRBV7-2
j_gene: TRBJ1-2
abundance: NA
d_gene: TRBD1
CDR3aa: CASSPGQGDYGYTF
CDR3nt: TGTGCCAGCAGCCCAGGACAGGGGGACTATGGCTACACCTTC

v_gene: TRBV6-1
j_gene: TRBJ2-5
abundance: few
d_gene: NA
CDR3aa: CASSGQGKETQYF
CDR3nt: TGTGCCAGCAGTGGCCAGGGGAAAGAGACCCAGTACTTC

v_gene: TRBV9
j_gene: TRBJ2-5
abundance: NA
d_gene: NA
CDR3aa: CASSSRLDSGRETQYF
CDR3nt: TGTGCCAGCAGCTCTCGACTGGATTCCGGGCGGGAGACCCAGTACTTC

v_gene: TRBV11-3
j_gene: TRBJ2-2
abundance: NA
d_gene: NA
CDR3aa: CASSLGYLAGELFF
CDR3nt: TGTGCCAGCAGCTTAGGATATCTAGCCGGGGAGCTGTTTTTT

v_gene: TRBV28
j_gene: TRBJ1-1
abundance: NA
d_gene: NA
CDR3aa: CATEGFPRAEAFF
CDR3nt: TGTGCCACCGAGGGGTTCCCTCGGGCTGAAGCTTTCTTT

v_gene: TRBV15
j_gene: TRBJ2-5
abundance: NA
d_gene: NA
CDR3aa: CATSRVSGRAGVETQYF
CDR3nt: TGTGCCACCAGCAGAGTTTCGGGCAGGGCCGGAGTGGAGACCCAGTACTTC

v_gene: TRBV5-4
j_gene: TRBJ2-3
abundance: NA
d_gene: NA
CDR3aa: CASSLGSSGLSTDTQYF
CDR3nt: TGTGCCAGCAGCTTGGGGTCTTCGGGCCTCAGCACAGATACGCAGTATTTT

v_gene: TRBV6-5
j_gene: TRBJ1-2
abundance: NA
d_gene: NA
CDR3aa: CASSSRGGYGYTF
CDR3nt: TGTGCCAGCAGCAGCCGTGGTGGTTATGGCTACACCTTC

v_gene: TRBV6-6
j_gene: TRBJ1-2
abundance: NA
d_gene: TRBD1
CDR3aa: CASNMRDRGGYTF
CDR3nt: TGTGCCAGTAACATGAGGGACAGAGGGGGCTACACCTTC

v_gene: TRBV4-2
j_gene: TRBJ1-2
abundance: NA
d_gene: NA
CDR3aa: CASRDTEYYGYTF
CDR3nt: TGTGCCAGCCGGGACACCGAATACTATGGCTACACCTTC